The 6 T cell receptor beta chains reported below all come from one sample, sequenced in a study of CD4 T cells in relation to SARS-CoV-2 and coronaviruses (dated by TCRdb to about 2021). The receptor library was made with the immunoSEQ multiplex PCR assay. The immuneACCESS repertoire file appears here via TCRdb, limited to in-frame rearrangements. These files lack a portion of the clones; in checked studies, under half of the deficit traces to unresolved V genes, and the cause of the others is not known. A total of 60,000 or so clones appear in this sample, approximately 94% of them only once. Jointly, the top ten make up 0.11% to 0.15% of the sample. CD4+ T cells from unexposed donors were collected before the COVID-19 pandemic (2011-2018). The sample taken for sequencing was naive CD4+ T cells from PBMCs. The meaning of the sample's cell subset or site label: naive CD4+ T cells isolated by negative enrichment. These receptors were collected from a human donor in good health.

The gene calls are TRBV30 and TRBJ2-1; TRBD2 matches at 7 bases. V dropped 4 bases and J dropped 3; count of bases not matched to a gene: 3. This CDR3 spans 13 amino acids. Looked up from germline, CDR1 is GTSNPN and CDR2 is SVGIG (reference sequence). The CDR3 region is CAWTGRNYNEQFF. In DNA form, the CDR3 reads TGTGCCTGGACCGGGAGGAACTACAATGAGCAGTTCTTC.

J is TRBJ2-2 and V is TRBV12-3 or TRBV12-4; D may be TRBD2 (5 bases). V was shortened by 11 bases and J by 7 bases, with 11 bases between the two germline ends. The CDR3 length is 11 residues. Here the CDR3 reads CAGLAGGELFF. The CDR3 DNA follows: TGTGCCGGCTTGGCGGGCGGGGAGCTGTTTTTT.

The chain couples TRBV27 to TRBJ2-6; D is possibly TRBD1 or TRBD2 (6 bases each). Germline loops: CDR1 MNHEY, CDR2 SMNVEV (reference sequence). The CDR3 extends over 16 amino acids. Deletions cut 5 bases from V and 2 bases from J, with 13 bases between. CDR3 nucleotide sequence: TGTGCCAGCAGTGGAGGGGGACTTCCTGGGGCCAACGTCCTGACTTTC. It yields the protein CASSGGGLPGANVLTF.

The chain has TRBV20-1 and TRBJ1-1; perhaps TRBD1 as D (6 bases). This CDR3 spans 14 amino acids. Germline V gene data show CDR1 as DFQATT and CDR2 as SNEGSKA (reference sequence). V lost 3 bases and J lost 1, with 12 bases in between. The CDR3 loop is CSASPGQRNTEAFF. The CDR3 DNA reads TGCAGTGCTAGTCCGGGACAAAGGAACACTGAAGCTTTCTTT.

The chain joins TRBV10-3 to TRBJ1-6; 7 nucleotides align to TRBD1. V lost 2 bases, J lost 10 bases, and 5 bases stayed unmatched. In germline, CDR1 is ENHRY, CDR2 SYGVKD. This CDR3 region has 14 residues. For the CDR3, the DNA is TGTGCCATCAGTGAGACAGGGGAGAGATCACCCCTCCACTTT. Amino acid sequence: CAISETGERSPLHF.

The chain has TRBV3-1 (or the pseudogene TRBV3-2) and TRBJ2-2; 7 positions match TRBD1. The CDR3 has 13 amino acids. The junction had 0 bases not matched to a gene; V was cut back by 2 bases and J by 6 bases. Germline V gives CDR1 LGHDT, CDR2 YNNKEL (reference sequence). The CDR3: CASSQQGAGELFF. CDR3 bases: TGTGCCAGCAGCCAACAGGGGGCCGGGGAGCTGTTTTTT.